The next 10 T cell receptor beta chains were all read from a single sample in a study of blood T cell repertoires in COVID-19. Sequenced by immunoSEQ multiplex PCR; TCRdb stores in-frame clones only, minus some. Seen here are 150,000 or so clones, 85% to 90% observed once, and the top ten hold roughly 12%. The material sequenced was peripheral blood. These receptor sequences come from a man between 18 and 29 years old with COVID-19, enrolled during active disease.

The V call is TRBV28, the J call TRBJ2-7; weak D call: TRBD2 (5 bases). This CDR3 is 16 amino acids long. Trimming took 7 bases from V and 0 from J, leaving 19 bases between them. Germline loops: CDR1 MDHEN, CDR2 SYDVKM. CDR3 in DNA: TGTGCCAGCACCTCTTTCTTTAGAGGGAGCTCCTACGAGCAGTACTTC. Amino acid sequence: CASTSFFRGSSYEQYF.

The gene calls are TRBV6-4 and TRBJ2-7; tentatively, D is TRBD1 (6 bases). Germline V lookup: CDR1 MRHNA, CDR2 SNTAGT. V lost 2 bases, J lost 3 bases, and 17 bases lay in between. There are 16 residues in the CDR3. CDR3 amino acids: CASSDAPGATVYEQYF. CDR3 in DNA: TGTGCCAGCAGTGACGCTCCAGGGGCGACGGTCTACGAGCAGTACTTC.

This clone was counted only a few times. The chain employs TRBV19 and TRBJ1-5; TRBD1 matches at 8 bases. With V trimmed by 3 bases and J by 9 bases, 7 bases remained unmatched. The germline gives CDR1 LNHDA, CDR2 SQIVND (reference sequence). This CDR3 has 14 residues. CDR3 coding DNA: TGTGCCAGTAGTATCTCAACAGGGGGGGGGCCCCAGCATTTT. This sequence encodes CASSISTGGGPQHF.

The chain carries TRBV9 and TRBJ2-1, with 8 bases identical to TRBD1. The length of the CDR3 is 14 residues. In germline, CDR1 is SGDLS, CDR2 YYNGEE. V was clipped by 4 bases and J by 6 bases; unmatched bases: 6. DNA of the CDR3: TGTGCCAGCAGCCCGATGACAGGGGCCAATGAGCAGTTCTTC. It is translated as CASSPMTGANEQFF.

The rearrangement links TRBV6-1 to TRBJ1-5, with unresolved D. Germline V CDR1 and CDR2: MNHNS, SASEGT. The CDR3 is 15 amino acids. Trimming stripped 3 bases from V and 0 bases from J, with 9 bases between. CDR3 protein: CASSEGLYSNQPQHF. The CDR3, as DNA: TGTGCCAGCAGTGAGGGCCTCTATAGCAATCAGCCCCAGCATTTT.

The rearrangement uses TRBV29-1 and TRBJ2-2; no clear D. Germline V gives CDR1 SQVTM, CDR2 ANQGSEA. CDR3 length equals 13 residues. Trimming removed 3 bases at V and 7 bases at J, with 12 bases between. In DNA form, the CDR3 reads TGCAGCGTTGATAGGTCAGAGGACGGGGAGCTGTTTTTT. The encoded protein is CSVDRSEDGELFF.

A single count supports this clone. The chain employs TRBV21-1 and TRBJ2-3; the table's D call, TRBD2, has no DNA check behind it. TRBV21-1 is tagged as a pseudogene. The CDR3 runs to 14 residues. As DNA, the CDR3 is TGTGCCAGCAGCAGGGGGGACCGAACAGATACGCAGTATTTT. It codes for CASSRGDRTDTQYF.

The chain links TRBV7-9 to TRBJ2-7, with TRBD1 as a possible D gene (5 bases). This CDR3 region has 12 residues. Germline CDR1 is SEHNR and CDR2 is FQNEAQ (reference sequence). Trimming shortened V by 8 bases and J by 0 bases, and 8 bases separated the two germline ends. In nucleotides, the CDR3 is TGTGCCAGCGGGGCTTCCTCCTACGAGCAGTACTTC. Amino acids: CASGASSYEQYF.

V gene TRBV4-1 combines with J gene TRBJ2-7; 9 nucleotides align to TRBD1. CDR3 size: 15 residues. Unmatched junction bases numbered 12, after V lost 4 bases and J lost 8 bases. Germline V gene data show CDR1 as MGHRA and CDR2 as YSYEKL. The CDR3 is CASSLSGTGSFKQYF. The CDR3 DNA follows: TGCGCCAGCAGCCTCTCCGGGACAGGGTCCTTCAAGCAGTACTTC.

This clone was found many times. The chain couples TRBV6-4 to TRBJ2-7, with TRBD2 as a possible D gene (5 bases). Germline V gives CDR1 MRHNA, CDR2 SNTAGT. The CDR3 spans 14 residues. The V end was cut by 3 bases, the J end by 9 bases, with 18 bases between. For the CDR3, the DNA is TGTGCCAGCAGTGAGGAGAGGACTCGGACGGTGCAGTACTTC. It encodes CASSEERTRTVQYF.